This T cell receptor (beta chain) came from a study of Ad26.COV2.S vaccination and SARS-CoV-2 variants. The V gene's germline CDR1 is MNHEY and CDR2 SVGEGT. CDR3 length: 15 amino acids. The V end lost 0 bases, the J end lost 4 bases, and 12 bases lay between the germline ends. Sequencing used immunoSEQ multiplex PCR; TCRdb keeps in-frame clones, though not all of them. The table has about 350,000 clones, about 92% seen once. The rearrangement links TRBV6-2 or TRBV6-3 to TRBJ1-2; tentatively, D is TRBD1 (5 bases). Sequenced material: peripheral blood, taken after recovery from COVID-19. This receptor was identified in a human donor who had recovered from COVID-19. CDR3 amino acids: CASSYSQTELYGYTF. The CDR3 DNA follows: TGTGCCAGCAGTTACTCACAGACAGAACTCTATGGCTACACCTTC.